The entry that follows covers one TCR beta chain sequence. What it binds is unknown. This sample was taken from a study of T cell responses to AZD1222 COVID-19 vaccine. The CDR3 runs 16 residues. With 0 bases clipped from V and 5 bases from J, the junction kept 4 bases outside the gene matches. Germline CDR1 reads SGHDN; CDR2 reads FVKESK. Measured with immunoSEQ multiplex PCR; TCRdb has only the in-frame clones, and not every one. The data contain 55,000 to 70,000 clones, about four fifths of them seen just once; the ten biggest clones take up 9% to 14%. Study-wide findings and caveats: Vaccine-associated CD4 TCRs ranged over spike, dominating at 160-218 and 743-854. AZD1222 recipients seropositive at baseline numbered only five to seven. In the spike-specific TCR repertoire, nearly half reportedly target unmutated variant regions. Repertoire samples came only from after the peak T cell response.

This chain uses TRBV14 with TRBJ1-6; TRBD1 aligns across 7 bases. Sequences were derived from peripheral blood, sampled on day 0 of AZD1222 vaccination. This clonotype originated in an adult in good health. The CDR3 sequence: CASSQDRQGNNSPLHF. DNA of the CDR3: TGTGCCAGCAGCCAAGATCGACAGGGCAATAATTCACCCCTCCACTTT.